The 32 T cell receptor beta chains listed next were all sequenced from one sample in a study of cytomegalovirus exposure and HLA in healthy donors. It was with 60 Vbeta and 13 Jbeta primers that the PCR ran. Using immunoSEQ multiplex PCR, the repertoire was profiled, and TCRdb retains in-frame clones only, with some absent. The sample has more than 95,000 clones, 60% to 85% seen once; the top ten hold approximately 6%. Sample: PBMCs. All receptors derive from a woman in her 40s in good health and CMV-seronegative.

V and J are TRBV5-1 and TRBJ2-5; TRBD2 might be the D (6 bases). Germline-derived CDR1 and CDR2 are SGHRS and YFSETQ. V lost 3 bases and J 1 base, leaving 16 bases between the germline ends. The CDR3 extends over 16 amino acids. CDR3 bases: TGCGCCAGCAGCTGGGAGTCGGGTAGCGGCCAAGAGACCCAGTACTTC. Protein: CASSWESGSGQETQYF.

The chain couples TRBV5-5 to TRBJ1-5; no firm D call. The V end was cut by 1 base, the J end by 3 bases, with 14 bases between. The CDR3 totals 16 residues. CDR1 and CDR2 (germline): SGHKS, YYEKEE (reference sequence). The CDR3 DNA reads TGTGCCAGCAGCTTGAGAGCCAAGAACCCCAATCAGCCCCAGCATTTT. Translation gives CASSLRAKNPNQPQHF.

This clone was detected only a few times. This rearrangement joins TRBV28 to TRBJ2-3; TRBD2 agrees at 7 bases. This CDR3 comprises 14 residues. The germline gives CDR1 MDHEN, CDR2 SYDVKM. The ends lost 6 bases at V and 1 base at J; junction bases unmatched: 4. This chain's CDR3 is CASSPSGRTDTQYF. CDR3 nucleotides: TGTGCCAGCAGCCCTAGCGGCCGCACAGATACGCAGTATTTT.

The gene calls are TRBV6-5 and TRBJ1-6; D is possibly TRBD1 (5 bases). CDR1 is MNHEY and CDR2 is SVGAGI in the germline V gene. The ends were cut back, 1 base at V and 7 bases at J, with 14 bases in the middle. The CDR3 is 16 residues long. The CDR3, as DNA: TGTGCCAGCAGTTACTTCCCCCGGGAGGGGAATTCACCCCTCCACTTT. The encoded protein is CASSYFPREGNSPLHF.

The chain has TRBV28 and TRBJ1-2; D might be TRBD1 (5 bases). This CDR3 contains 13 residues. Trimming pared 2 bases from V and 3 bases from J, leaving 7 bases between. Looked up from germline, CDR1 is MDHEN and CDR2 is SYDVKM. The CDR3 is CASSLGGYYGYTF. The CDR3 bases are TGTGCCAGCAGTTTAGGGGGGTACTATGGCTACACCTTC.

The chain uses TRBV7-6 and TRBJ1-1; D is unresolved. CDR3 length: 15 residues. Germline V gene data show CDR1 as SGHVS and CDR2 as FNYEAQ. V lost 2 bases to trimming and J lost 2 bases, with 12 bases between them. The CDR3: CASSLIGSGNTEAFF. The CDR3 coding sequence is TGTGCCAGCAGCTTAATCGGTTCAGGCAACACTGAAGCTTTCTTT. The full variable domain, its missing parts supplied by reference TRBV7-6 and TRBJ1-1, is GAGVSQSPRYKVTKRGQDVALRCDPISGHVSLYWYRQALGQGPEFLTYFNYEAQQDKSGLPNDRFSAERPEGSISTLTIQRTEQRDSAMYRCASSLIGSGNTEAFFGQGTRLTVV.

This chain uses TRBV4-2 with TRBJ1-1, with 8 positions matching TRBD1. The CDR3 has 16 residues. The trim removed 7 bases at V and 2 bases at J, leaving 12 bases unmatched. Germline V lookup: CDR1 LGHNA, CDR2 YNFKEQ. The CDR3 region is CASTSAIGQGNTEAFF. CDR3 DNA: TGTGCCAGCACCTCGGCGATCGGACAGGGTAACACTGAAGCTTTCTTT.

A note on this clone: One junction end disagrees with the germline gene, perhaps due to a read error. The chain has TRBV7-7 and TRBJ2-2; TRBD1 agrees at 8 bases. This CDR3 has 13 amino acids. CDR1 is SSHAT and CDR2 is FNYEAQ in the germline V gene (reference sequence). For the CDR3, the DNA is TGTGCTAGCAGCGCACAGGGGGTCGGGGAGCTGTTTTTT. It yields the protein CASSAQGVGELFF.

This rearrangement joins TRBV29-1 to TRBJ1-1; D remains ambiguous. The germline gives CDR1 SQVTM, CDR2 ANQGSEA. CDR3 length: 13 amino acids. The V end was cut by 7 bases, the J end by 3 bases, with 15 bases between. Here the CDR3 reads CSGRVGMDTEAFF. CDR3 sequence (DNA): TGCAGCGGACGAGTGGGCATGGACACTGAAGCTTTCTTT.

This chain connects TRBV11-2 to TRBJ2-1; D gene unclear. The germline V and J ends were trimmed by 2 bases and 10 bases, with 12 bases remaining between them. This CDR3 is 13 amino acids long. Germline assignment: CDR1 SGHAT and CDR2 FQNNGV. CDR3: CASSLSSSVEQFF. CDR3 nucleotide sequence: TGTGCCAGCAGCTTATCGTCCAGTGTCGAGCAGTTCTTC.

The chain joins TRBV2 to TRBJ2-7; D is possibly TRBD2 (6 bases). V was shortened by 10 bases and J by 1 base, with 17 bases between the two germline ends. This CDR3 spans 14 amino acids. Looked up from germline, CDR1 is SNHLY and CDR2 is FYNNEI. The CDR3 sequence: CATFSGTESYEQYF. In DNA, the CDR3 is TGTGCCACCTTCTCCGGGACTGAGTCCTACGAGCAGTACTTC.

In its sample, this clone was seen a few times. This chain joins TRBV11-2 and TRBJ1-1; D not resolved. V was trimmed by 0 bases and J by 5 bases, leaving 13 bases between them. Germline values: CDR1 SGHAT, CDR2 FQNNGV. This CDR3 has 15 amino acids. The CDR3 DNA reads as TGTGCCAGCAGCTTAGACCCTAGTCCTTGGACTGAAGCTTTCTTT. This codes for CASSLDPSPWTEAFF.

The V call is TRBV5-6, the J call TRBJ1-1, with D unclear. The V gene lost 0 bases and the J gene lost 7 bases, with 4 bases spanning the gap. The CDR3 has 11 residues. Looked up from germline, CDR1 is SGHDT and CDR2 is YYEEEE. CDR3 amino acids: CASSLGHEAFF. The CDR3 coding sequence is TGTGCCAGCAGCTTGGGACATGAAGCTTTCTTT. Using reference TRBV5-6 and TRBJ1-1 for the parts outside the CDR3, the full variable domain is DAGVTQSPTHLIKTRGQQVTLRCSPKSGHDTVSWYQQALGQGPQFIFQYYEEEERQRGNFPDRFSGHQFPNYSSELNVNALLLGDSALYLCASSLGHEAFFGQGTRLTVV.

J is TRBJ1-1 and V is TRBV19, with D unclear. This CDR3 has 15 amino acids. V gave up 0 bases and J gave up 0 bases, with 8 bases separating them. Germline CDR1 is LNHDA and CDR2 is SQIVND (reference sequence). CDR3 DNA: TGTGCCAGTAGTATAGACCACAGTATGAACACTGAAGCTTTCTTT. Translated: CASSIDHSMNTEAFF.

The rearrangement joins TRBV10-1 to TRBJ1-2; 11 bases align to TRBD1. CDR1 and CDR2 from the germline V gene are WNHNN and SYGVQD (reference sequence). The length of the CDR3 is 16 residues. Trimming cost V 4 bases and J 4 bases; bases outside gene matches: 8. The CDR3 bases are TGCGCCAGCAGTGCCGGACAGGGGGCCTGGGGCTATGGCTACACCTTC. Protein sequence: CASSAGQGAWGYGYTF.

This sequence joins TRBV11-2 and TRBJ1-2, with TRBD1 identical over 8 bases. V gave up 3 bases and J gave up 4 bases; unmatched junction bases: 4. The germline CDR1 and CDR2 sequences are SGHAT and FQNNGV. The CDR3 sequence is 14 residues long. The CDR3: CASSFGQGAYGYTF. The CDR3 region has the DNA TGTGCCAGCAGCTTTGGACAGGGTGCCTATGGCTACACCTTC.

The J gene is TRBJ2-3, the V gene TRBV29-1, with 11 bases that match TRBD1. In germline, CDR1 is SQVTM, CDR2 ANQGSEA. CDR3 length: 13 residues. J was trimmed by 6 bases and V by 4 bases; bases with no gene match: 3. In DNA, the CDR3 is TGCAGCGTTGGAGGGACAGGGGGTGATACGCAGTATTTT. Residues: CSVGGTGGDTQYF.

V is TRBV7-2 and J is TRBJ1-2; 10 nucleotides match TRBD1. CDR3 length equals 13 residues. Germline V gives CDR1 SGHTA, CDR2 FQGNSA. Unmatched junction bases numbered 4, after V lost 4 bases and J lost 8 bases. The chain's CDR3 is CASSSGTGVGYTF. The CDR3 DNA follows: TGTGCCAGCAGCTCCGGGACAGGGGTCGGCTACACCTTC.

This clone was recorded many times. The V gene is TRBV5-1, the J gene TRBJ2-5; 9 nucleotides agree with TRBD1. Germline-derived CDR1 and CDR2 are SGHRS and YFSETQ. CDR3 length: 16 amino acids. Unmatched junction bases numbered 5, after V lost 0 bases and J lost 2 bases. CDR3 residues: CASSLVGQGRQETQYF. CDR3 bases: TGCGCCAGCAGCTTGGTGGGACAGGGTCGACAAGAGACCCAGTACTTC.

This clone has just a few counts. This chain joins TRBV19 and TRBJ1-5, with TRBD1 identical over 7 bases. CDR1 is LNHDA, CDR2 SQIVND, per germline (reference sequence). V was pared by 6 bases and J by 5 bases, with 1 base of the junction left unmatched. The CDR3 runs 12 residues. The CDR3 region is CASRQGHQPQHF. The CDR3 DNA follows: TGTGCCAGTAGACAGGGGCATCAGCCCCAGCATTTT.

This clone has just a few counts. DNA of the CDR3: TGTGCCAGCAGCTTTACGGCCGGGACAGGGGTCGAGCAGTACTTC. This sequence encodes CASSFTAGTGVEQYF. The chain recombines TRBV11-2 with TRBJ2-7, with TRBD1 identical over 10 bases. The CDR3 is 15 amino acids. With 3 bases clipped from V and 6 bases from J, the junction kept 8 bases outside the gene matches. CDR1 is SGHAT and CDR2 is FQNNGV in the germline V gene.

This clone was seen a few times. The V call is TRBV7-9, the J call TRBJ2-1; D may be TRBD2 (5 bases). The ends were cut back, 5 bases at V and 11 bases at J, with 10 bases in the middle. Germline values: CDR1 SEHNR, CDR2 FQNEAQ (reference sequence). This CDR3 region has 11 residues. CDR3 loop: CASSTDGKQFF. The CDR3 nucleotides read TGTGCCAGCAGCACGGACGGGAAGCAGTTCTTC.

The rearrangement uses TRBV15 and TRBJ2-2, with TRBD1 identical over 12 bases. Per the germline V gene, CDR1 is LNHNV and CDR2 is YYDKDF (reference sequence). The V and J ends lost 6 bases and 9 bases, in that order; junction bases with no gene match: 8. The CDR3 totals 15 residues. The CDR3 loop is CATSPGQGANRELFF. The CDR3 DNA is TGTGCCACCAGTCCGGGACAGGGGGCAAACAGGGAGCTGTTTTTT.

The chain uses TRBV7-2 and TRBJ2-2; 8 positions agree with TRBD2. The V and J ends lost 5 bases and 6 bases, in that order; junction bases with no gene match: 11. Germline CDR1 is SGHTA and CDR2 is FQGNSA. This CDR3 is 16 amino acids long. The DNA for the CDR3 is TGTGCCAGCAGCCTACTTCCGGGAGGGCGGGCCGGGGAGCTGTTTTTT. Protein product: CASSLLPGGRAGELFF.

This clone appeared a few times. This sequence joins TRBV4-2 and TRBJ1-2; D might be TRBD1 (5 bases). The ends were cut back, 3 bases at V and 3 bases at J, with 23 bases in the middle. Germline V gives CDR1 LGHNA, CDR2 YNFKEQ. This CDR3 has 18 residues. The CDR3 sequence is CASSHDLSPGKGDYGYTF. CDR3 nucleotide sequence: TGTGCCAGCAGCCACGATCTTAGCCCAGGGAAAGGGGACTATGGCTACACCTTC.

This sequence joins TRBV9 and TRBJ2-2; 8 positions agree with TRBD2. The V gene's germline CDR1 is SGDLS and CDR2 YYNGEE. The CDR3 has 16 residues. Unmatched junction bases numbered 10, after V lost 4 bases and J lost 5 bases. In nucleotides, the CDR3 is TGTGCCAGCAGCCCGAGAGCGGGACTAGGTACCGGGGAGCTGTTTTTT. It translates to CASSPRAGLGTGELFF.

CDR3 loop: CASRHPGEDNEQFF. The CDR3 DNA follows: TGTGCCAGCAGGCATCCGGGGGAGGACAATGAGCAGTTCTTC. The chain carries TRBV21-1 and TRBJ2-1; TRBD2 is the table's D call, not checked against the DNA. TRBV21-1 is classified as a pseudogene. This CDR3 is 14 amino acids long.

The chain recombines TRBV11-2 with TRBJ2-2; a possible D gene is TRBD1 (5 bases). Germline CDR1 SGHAT, CDR2 FQNNGV. V lost 4 bases to trimming and J lost 7 bases, with 13 bases between them. The CDR3 covers 14 residues. The CDR3 region is CASSSNRGIGELFF. In nucleotides, the CDR3 is TGTGCCAGCAGCTCAAATAGGGGAATCGGGGAGCTGTTTTTT.

The rearrangement joins TRBV28 to TRBJ2-7; the match to TRBD1 covers 9 bases. This CDR3 has 15 amino acids. J gave up 3 bases and V 6 bases, and 9 bases lay outside the gene matches. Germline V gives CDR1 MDHEN, CDR2 SYDVKM. Here the CDR3 reads CASRRPGQGIYEQYF. The CDR3 DNA reads as TGTGCCAGCAGAAGACCGGGACAGGGTATCTACGAGCAGTACTTC.

V gene TRBV27 combines with J gene TRBJ2-7; 7 bases are a match to TRBD2. With V trimmed by 6 bases and J by 9 bases, 11 bases remained unmatched. Per the germline V gene, CDR1 is MNHEY and CDR2 is SMNVEV (reference sequence). This CDR3 comprises 13 residues. This CDR3 reads CASRIASGKVQYF. CDR3 coding DNA: TGTGCCAGCAGAATAGCCAGCGGGAAAGTGCAGTACTTC.

The V gene is TRBV11-1, the J gene TRBJ1-2; D may be TRBD1 (5 bases). V lost 6 bases and J lost 7, with 12 bases in between. The CDR3 extends over 12 amino acids. Germline CDR1 and CDR2: SGHAT and FQDESV (reference sequence). The CDR3 is CASSWGFGGYTF. CDR3 in DNA: TGTGCCAGCAGTTGGGGCTTTGGTGGCTACACCTTC.

About this clone: The germline gene is not matched at one end of the junction; a read error may be the cause. The genes are TRBV7-2 and TRBJ2-4; D might be TRBD1 (5 bases). CDR1 is SGHTA and CDR2 is FQGNSA in the germline V gene. The CDR3 is 13 residues long. DNA of the CDR3: TGTGCCAGCAGCTTAGGACAGAAAAACAGTCAGTACTTC. Protein product: CASSLGQKNSQYF.